A selection of T cell receptor beta chains follows, all from one sample in a study of blood T cell repertoires in COVID-19. The assay was immunoSEQ multiplex PCR, and TCRdb's table has in-frame clones only and misses some. Of about 80,000 clones in the sample, roughly 80% were seen once. Sequences were obtained from peripheral blood. The receptors shown here come from a woman between 65 and 79 years old with acute or convalescent COVID-19. The CDR3 runs from the conserved cysteine through the conserved F or W. The order of the fields is clone size, D gene, J gene, V gene, CDR3 protein, CDR3 DNA. The D gene is left open where the match is weak. Some rows mark clone size as missing; the rest say once, few, many or name a class of expanded clone.

size: .
D: TRBD1
J: TRBJ1-2
V: TRBV28
CDR3: CASSPAGGRFNSDYGYTF
DNA: TGTGCCAGCAGTCCTGCAGGGGGTAGATTTAATTCTGACTATGGCTACACCTTC

size: .
D: TRBD2
J: TRBJ2-2
V: TRBV2
CDR3: CASSDSRLALNTGELFF
DNA: TGTGCCAGCAGTGATTCTAGACTAGCGCTGAACACCGGGGAGCTGTTTTTT

size: .
D: .
J: TRBJ1-3
V: TRBV14
CDR3: CASSPQQGRADTIYF
DNA: TGTGCCAGCAGCCCGCAACAGGGACGTGCGGACACCATATATTTT

size: .
D: .
J: TRBJ1-4
V: TRBV4-1
CDR3: CASSQDARTNEKLFF
DNA: TGCGCCAGCAGCCAAGATGCCAGGACTAATGAAAAACTGTTTTTT

size: .
D: .
J: TRBJ1-1
V: TRBV12-3/TRBV12-4
CDR3: CASSPQANTEAFF
DNA: TGTGCCAGCAGCCCACAGGCGAACACTGAAGCTTTCTTT

size: .
D: .
J: TRBJ2-5
V: TRBV9
CDR3: CASRGSGGTQYF
DNA: TGTGCCAGCAGAGGGAGTGGCGGGACCCAGTACTTC

size: .
D: .
J: TRBJ1-1
V: TRBV25-1
CDR3: CASSVGLETEAFF
DNA: TGTGCCAGCAGTGTGGGACTTGAGACTGAAGCTTTCTTT

size: .
D: TRBD2
J: TRBJ2-3
V: TRBV29-1
CDR3: CSAKPASGSGYTQYF
DNA: TGCAGCGCGAAACCGGCTAGCGGGAGCGGTTATACGCAGTATTTT

size: few
D: TRBD1
J: TRBJ1-5
V: TRBV9
CDR3: CASSSGQGQPQHF
DNA: TGTGCCAGCAGCTCGGGACAGGGCCAGCCCCAGCATTTT

size: .
D: TRBD2
J: TRBJ2-2
V: TRBV24-1
CDR3: CATSDAREAGTGELFF
DNA: TGTGCCACCAGTGATGCGCGGGAGGCGGGCACCGGGGAGCTGTTTTTT

size: .
D: TRBD2
J: TRBJ2-3
V: TRBV19
CDR3: CASRGASGRAFDTQYF
DNA: TGTGCCAGTAGGGGAGCTAGCGGGAGGGCCTTTGATACGCAGTATTTT

size: .
D: .
J: TRBJ2-3
V: TRBV19
CDR3: CASSRTANTDTQYF
DNA: TGTGCCAGTAGTCGGACAGCAAACACAGATACGCAGTATTTT

size: .
D: TRBD1
J: TRBJ1-2
V: TRBV2
CDR3: CASRGTGSGGYTF
DNA: TGTGCCAGCAGGGGGACAGGGAGTGGTGGCTACACCTTC

size: .
D: TRBD1
J: TRBJ2-7
V: TRBV7-8
CDR3: CASSQTGESYEQYF
DNA: TGTGCCAGCAGCCAGACAGGGGAGTCCTACGAGCAGTACTTC

size: .
D: .
J: TRBJ2-3
V: TRBV25-1
CDR3: CASSDPGVSQTSTDTQYF
DNA: TGTGCCAGCAGTGATCCAGGGGTTAGCCAAACTAGCACAGATACGCAGTATTTT

size: .
D: .
J: TRBJ2-2
V: TRBV12-5
CDR3: CASGLGSPTGELFF
DNA: TGTGCTAGTGGTTTAGGGAGTCCCACCGGGGAGCTGTTTTTT

size: .
D: .
J: TRBJ2-7
V: TRBV5-5
CDR3: CASSLGTESYEQYF
DNA: TGTGCCAGCAGCTTGGGGACAGAGTCCTACGAGCAGTACTTC